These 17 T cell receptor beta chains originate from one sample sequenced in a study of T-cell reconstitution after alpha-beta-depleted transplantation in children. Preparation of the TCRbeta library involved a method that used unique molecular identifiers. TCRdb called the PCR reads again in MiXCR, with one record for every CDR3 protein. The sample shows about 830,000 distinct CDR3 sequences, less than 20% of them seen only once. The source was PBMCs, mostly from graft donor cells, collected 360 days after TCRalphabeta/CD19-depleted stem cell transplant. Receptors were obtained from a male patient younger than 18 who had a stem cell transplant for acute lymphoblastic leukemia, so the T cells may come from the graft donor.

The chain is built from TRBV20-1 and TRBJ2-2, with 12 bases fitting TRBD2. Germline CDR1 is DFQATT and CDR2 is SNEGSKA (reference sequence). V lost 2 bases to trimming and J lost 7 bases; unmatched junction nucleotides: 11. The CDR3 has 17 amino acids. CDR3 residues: CSARPPSGRAGVGELFF. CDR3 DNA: TGCAGTGCTAGACCACCTAGCGGGAGGGCCGGGGTCGGGGAGCTGTTTTTT.

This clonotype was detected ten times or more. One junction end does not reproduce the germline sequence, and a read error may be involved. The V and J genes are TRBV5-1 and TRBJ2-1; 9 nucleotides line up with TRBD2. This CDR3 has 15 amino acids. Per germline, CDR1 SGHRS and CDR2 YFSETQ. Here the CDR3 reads CASSLTSGFYNEQFF. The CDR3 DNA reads TGTGCCAGCAGTCTGACTAGCGGCTTCTACAATGAGCAGTTCTTC. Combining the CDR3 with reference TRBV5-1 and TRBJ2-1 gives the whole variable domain KAGVTQTPRYLIKTRGQQVTLSCSPISGHRSVSWYQQTPGQGLQFLFEYFSETQRNKGNFPGRFSGRQFSNSRSEMNVSTLELGDSALYLCASSLTSGFYNEQFFGPGTRLTVL.

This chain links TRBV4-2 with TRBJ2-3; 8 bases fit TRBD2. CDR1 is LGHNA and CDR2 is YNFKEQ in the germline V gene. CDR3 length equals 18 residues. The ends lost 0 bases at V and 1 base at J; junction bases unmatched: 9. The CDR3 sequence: CASSQDMGTSGRTDTQYF. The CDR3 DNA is TGTGCCAGCAGCCAAGATATGGGAACTAGCGGACGCACAGATACGCAGTATTTT.

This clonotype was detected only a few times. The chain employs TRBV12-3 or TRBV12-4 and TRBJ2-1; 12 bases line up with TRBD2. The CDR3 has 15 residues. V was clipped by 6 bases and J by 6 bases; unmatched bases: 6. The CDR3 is CASRLGLAGTNEQFF. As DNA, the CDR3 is TGTGCCAGCAGACTCGGACTAGCGGGGACCAATGAGCAGTTCTTC.

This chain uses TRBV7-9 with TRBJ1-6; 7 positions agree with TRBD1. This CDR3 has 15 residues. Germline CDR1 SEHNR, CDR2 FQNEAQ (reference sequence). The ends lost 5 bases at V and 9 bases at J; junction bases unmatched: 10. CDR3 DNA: TGTGCCAGCAGCCTCCGGACAGGCGGGACTTCACCCCTCCACTTT. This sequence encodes CASSLRTGGTSPLHF.

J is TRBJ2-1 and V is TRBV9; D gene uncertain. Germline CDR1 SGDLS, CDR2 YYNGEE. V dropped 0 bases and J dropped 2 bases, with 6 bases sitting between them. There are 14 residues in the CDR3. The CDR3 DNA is TGTGCCAGCAGCGTAGACCCGGCCTACAATGAGCAGTTCTTC. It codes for CASSVDPAYNEQFF. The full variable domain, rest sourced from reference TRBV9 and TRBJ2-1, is DSGVTQTPKHLITATGQRVTLRCSPRSGDLSVYWYQQSLDQGLQFLIQYYNGEERAKGNILERFSAQQFPDLHSELNLSSLELGDSALYFCASSVDPAYNEQFFGPGTRLTVL.

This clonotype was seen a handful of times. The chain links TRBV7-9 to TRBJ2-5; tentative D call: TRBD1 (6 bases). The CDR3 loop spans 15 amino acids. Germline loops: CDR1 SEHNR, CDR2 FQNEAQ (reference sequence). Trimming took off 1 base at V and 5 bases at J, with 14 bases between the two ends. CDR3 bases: TGTGCCAGCAGCTTAGGCCAGGGGCCCTCGGAGACCCAGTACTTC. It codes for CASSLGQGPSETQYF.

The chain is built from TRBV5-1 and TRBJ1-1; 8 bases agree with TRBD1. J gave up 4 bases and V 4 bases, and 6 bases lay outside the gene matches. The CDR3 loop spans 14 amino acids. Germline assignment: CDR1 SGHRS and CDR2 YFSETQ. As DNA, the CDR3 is TGCGCCAGCAGCGTGTCAACAGGGGGCACTGAAGCTTTCTTT. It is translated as CASSVSTGGTEAFF. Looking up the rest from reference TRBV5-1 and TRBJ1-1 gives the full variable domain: KAGVTQTPRYLIKTRGQQVTLSCSPISGHRSVSWYQQTPGQGLQFLFEYFSETQRNKGNFPGRFSGRQFSNSRSEMNVSTLELGDSALYLCASSVSTGGTEAFFGQGTRLTVV.

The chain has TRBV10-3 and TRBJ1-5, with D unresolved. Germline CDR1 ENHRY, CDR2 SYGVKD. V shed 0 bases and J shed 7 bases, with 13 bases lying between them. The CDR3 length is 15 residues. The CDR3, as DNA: TGTGCCATCAGTGAGTCCCCGTCCCCGGAGCAGCCCCAGCATTTT. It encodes CAISESPSPEQPQHF.

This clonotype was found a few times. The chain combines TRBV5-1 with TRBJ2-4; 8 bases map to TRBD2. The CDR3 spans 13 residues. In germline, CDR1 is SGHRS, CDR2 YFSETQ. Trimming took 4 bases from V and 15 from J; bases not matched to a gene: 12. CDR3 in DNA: TGCGCCAGCAGCCTTACCTTACTAGCGGAGCGGTACTTC. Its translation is CASSLTLLAERYF.

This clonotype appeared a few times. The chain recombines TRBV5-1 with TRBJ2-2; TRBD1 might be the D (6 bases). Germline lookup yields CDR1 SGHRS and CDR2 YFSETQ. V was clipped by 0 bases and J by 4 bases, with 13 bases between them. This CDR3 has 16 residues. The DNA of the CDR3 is TGCGCCAGCAGCTTGGACCAGGGGCTCGTCACCGGGGAGCTGTTTTTT. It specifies CASSLDQGLVTGELFF.

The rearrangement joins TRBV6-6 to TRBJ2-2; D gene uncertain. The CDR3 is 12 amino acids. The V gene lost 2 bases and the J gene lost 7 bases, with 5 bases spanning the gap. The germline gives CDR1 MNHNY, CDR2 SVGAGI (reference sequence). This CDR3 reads CASSYVNGELFF. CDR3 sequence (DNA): TGTGCCAGCAGTTACGTGAACGGGGAGCTGTTTTTT.

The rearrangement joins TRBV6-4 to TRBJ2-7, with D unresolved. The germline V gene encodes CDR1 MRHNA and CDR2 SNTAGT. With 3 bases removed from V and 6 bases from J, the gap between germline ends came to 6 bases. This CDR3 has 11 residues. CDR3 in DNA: TGTGCCAGCAGTGATTTCAGCGAGCAGTACTTC. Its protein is CASSDFSEQYF.

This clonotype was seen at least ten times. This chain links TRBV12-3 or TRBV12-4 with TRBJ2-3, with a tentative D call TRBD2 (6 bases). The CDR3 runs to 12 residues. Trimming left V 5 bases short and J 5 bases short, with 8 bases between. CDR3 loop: CASSRRGDTQYF. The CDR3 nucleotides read TGTGCCAGCAGTCGGAGGGGAGATACGCAGTATTTT.

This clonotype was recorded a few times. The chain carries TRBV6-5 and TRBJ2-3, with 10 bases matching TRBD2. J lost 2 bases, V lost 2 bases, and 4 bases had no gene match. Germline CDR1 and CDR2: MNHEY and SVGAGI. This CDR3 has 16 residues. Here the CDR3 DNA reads TGTGCCAGCAGTTACAATCTAGCGGGAGTCACAGATACGCAGTATTTT. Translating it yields CASSYNLAGVTDTQYF.

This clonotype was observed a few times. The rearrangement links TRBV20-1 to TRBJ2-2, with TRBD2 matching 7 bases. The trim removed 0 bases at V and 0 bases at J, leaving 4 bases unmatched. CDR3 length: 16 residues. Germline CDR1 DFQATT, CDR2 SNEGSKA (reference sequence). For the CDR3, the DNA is TGCAGTGCTAGAGAGGTCCTAGCGGCGAACACCGGGGAGCTGTTTTTT. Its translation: CSAREVLAANTGELFF.

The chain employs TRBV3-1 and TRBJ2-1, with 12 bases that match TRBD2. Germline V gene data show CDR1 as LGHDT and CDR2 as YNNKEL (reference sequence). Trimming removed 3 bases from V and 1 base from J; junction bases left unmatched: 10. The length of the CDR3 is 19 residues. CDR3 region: CASSHLLRGLAGSYNEQFF. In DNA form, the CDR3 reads TGTGCCAGCAGCCACCTACTACGGGGACTAGCGGGTTCCTACAATGAGCAGTTCTTC.